This TCR beta chain was captured by sequencing in a study of beta chain features in type 1 diabetes. The CDR3 length is 16 residues. V shed 1 base and J shed 4 bases, with 17 bases lying between them. Germline-derived CDR1 and CDR2 are SQVTM and ANQGSEA. This clone has a handful of counts. The antigen remains undetermined. General observations from the study: Patients and controls would be equally affected if PCR favored shorter templates. Naive, central memory and regulatory TCRB repertoires appeared more similar among patients than healthy donors. Whether HLA type affects TCRB rearrangement stayed undetermined in the present work. A moderate, significant TCRB CDR3 shortening appeared in type 1 diabetes across four CD4+ subsets.

Expressed TCRB transcripts were sequenced because the entire RNA isolate underwent reverse transcription. The data were produced by immunoSEQ multiplex PCR, yet TCRdb's version contains in-frame clones alone and is incomplete. Among around 600,000 clones listed, roughly an eighth were seen once. This sequence originates from a man aged 30 to 45 with type 1 diabetes. The sample consisted of naive CD4+ T cells from blood. V gene TRBV29-1 combines with J gene TRBJ2-1, with D possibly being TRBD1 or TRBD2 (5 bases each). Here the CDR3 DNA reads TGCAGCGTTGAAGGGTACCGGGACCTAAGTTACAATGAGCAGTTCTTC. Its protein product is CSVEGYRDLSYNEQFF.